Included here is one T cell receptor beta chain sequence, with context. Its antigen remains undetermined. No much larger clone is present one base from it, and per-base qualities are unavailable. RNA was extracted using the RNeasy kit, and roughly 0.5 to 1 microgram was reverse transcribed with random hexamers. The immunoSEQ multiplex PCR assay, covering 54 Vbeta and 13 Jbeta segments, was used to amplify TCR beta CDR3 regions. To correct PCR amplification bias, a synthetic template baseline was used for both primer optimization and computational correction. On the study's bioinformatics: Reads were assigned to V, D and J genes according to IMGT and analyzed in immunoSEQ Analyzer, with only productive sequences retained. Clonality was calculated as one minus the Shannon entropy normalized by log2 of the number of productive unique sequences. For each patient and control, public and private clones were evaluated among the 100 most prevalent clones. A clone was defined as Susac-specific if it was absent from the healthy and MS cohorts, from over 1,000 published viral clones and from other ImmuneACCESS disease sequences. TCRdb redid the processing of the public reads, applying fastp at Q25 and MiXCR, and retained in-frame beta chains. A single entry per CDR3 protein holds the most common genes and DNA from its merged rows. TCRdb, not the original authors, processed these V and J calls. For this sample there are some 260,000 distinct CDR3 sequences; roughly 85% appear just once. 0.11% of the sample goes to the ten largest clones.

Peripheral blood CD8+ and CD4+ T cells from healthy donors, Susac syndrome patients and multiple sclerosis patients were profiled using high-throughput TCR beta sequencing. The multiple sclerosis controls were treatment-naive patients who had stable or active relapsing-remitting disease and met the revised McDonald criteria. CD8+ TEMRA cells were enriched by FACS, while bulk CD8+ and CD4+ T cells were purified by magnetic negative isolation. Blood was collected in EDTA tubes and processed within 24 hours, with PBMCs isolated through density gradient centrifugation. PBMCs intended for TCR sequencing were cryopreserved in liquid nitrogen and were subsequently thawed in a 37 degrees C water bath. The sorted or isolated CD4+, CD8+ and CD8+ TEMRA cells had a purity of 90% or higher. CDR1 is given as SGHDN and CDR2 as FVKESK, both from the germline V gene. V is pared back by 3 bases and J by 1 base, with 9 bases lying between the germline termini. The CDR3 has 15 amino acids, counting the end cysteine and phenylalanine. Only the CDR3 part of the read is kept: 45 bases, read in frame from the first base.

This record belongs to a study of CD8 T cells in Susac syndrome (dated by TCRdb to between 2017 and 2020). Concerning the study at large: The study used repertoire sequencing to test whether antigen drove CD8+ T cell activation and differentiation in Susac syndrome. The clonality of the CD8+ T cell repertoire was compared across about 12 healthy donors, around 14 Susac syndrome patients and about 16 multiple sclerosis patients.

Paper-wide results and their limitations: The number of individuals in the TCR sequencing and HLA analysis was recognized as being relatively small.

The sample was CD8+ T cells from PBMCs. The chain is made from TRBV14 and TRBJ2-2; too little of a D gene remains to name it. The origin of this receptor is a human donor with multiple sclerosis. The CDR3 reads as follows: CASSQGTQNTGELFF. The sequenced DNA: TGTGCCAGCAGCCAGGGAACCCAGAACACCGGGGAGCTGTTTTTT.